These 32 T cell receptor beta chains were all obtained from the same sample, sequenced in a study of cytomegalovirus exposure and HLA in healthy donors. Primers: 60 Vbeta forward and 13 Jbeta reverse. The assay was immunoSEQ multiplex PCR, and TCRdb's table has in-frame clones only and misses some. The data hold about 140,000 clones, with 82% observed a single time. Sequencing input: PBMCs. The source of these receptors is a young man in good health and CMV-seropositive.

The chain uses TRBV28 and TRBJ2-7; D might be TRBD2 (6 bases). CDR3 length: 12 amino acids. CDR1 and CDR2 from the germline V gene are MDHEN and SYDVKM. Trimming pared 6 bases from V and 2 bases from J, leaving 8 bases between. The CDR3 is CASRGGTYEQYF. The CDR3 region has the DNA TGTGCCAGCAGGGGCGGGACCTACGAGCAGTACTTC. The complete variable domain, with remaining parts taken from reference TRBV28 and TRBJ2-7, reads DVKVTQSSRYLVKRTGEKVFLECVQDMDHENMFWYRQDPGLGLRLIYFSYDVKMKEKGDIPEGYSVSREKKERFSLILESASTNQTSMYLCASRGGTYEQYFGPGTRLTVT.

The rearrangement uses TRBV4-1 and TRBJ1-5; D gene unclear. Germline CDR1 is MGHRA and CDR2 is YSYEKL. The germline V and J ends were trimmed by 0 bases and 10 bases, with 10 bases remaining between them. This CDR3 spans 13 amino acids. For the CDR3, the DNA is TGCGCCAGCAGCCAAGAGTCGGGTCTTCCCCAGCATTTT. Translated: CASSQESGLPQHF.

The CDR3 DNA reads TGTGCCAGCAGTCCTACAGGGACCTCCTACAATGAGCAGTTCTTC. It encodes CASSPTGTSYNEQFF. This chain connects TRBV25-1 to TRBJ2-1, with TRBD1 as a possible D gene (6 bases). CDR1 MGHDK and CDR2 SYGVNS come from the germline V gene. Trimming left V 5 bases short and J 0 bases short, with 11 bases between. The CDR3 is made up of 15 amino acids.

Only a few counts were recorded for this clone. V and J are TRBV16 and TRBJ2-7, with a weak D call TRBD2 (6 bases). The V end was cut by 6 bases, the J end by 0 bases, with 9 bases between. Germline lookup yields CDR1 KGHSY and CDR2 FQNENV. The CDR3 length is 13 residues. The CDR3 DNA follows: TGTGCCAGCAGGCGGGGCCTCTCCTACGAGCAGTACTTC. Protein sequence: CASRRGLSYEQYF.

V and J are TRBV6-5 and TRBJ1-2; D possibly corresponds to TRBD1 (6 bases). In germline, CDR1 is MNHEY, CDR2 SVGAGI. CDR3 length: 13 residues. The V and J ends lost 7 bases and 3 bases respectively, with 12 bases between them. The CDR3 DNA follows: TGTGCCAGCACCCCCCGACAGGACTATGGCTACACCTTC. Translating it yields CASTPRQDYGYTF.

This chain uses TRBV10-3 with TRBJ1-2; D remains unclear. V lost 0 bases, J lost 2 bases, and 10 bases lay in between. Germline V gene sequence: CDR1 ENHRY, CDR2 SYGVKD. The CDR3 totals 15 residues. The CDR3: CAISESSIANYGYTF. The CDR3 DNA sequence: TGTGCCATCAGTGAGTCGTCGATAGCAAACTATGGCTACACCTTC.

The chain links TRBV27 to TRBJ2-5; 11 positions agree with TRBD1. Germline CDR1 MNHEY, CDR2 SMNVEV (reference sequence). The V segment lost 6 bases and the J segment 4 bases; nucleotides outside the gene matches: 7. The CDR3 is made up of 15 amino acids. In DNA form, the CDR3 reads TGTGCCAGCAGCCACCCCGGGACAGGGGGAGAGACCCAGTACTTC. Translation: CASSHPGTGGETQYF.

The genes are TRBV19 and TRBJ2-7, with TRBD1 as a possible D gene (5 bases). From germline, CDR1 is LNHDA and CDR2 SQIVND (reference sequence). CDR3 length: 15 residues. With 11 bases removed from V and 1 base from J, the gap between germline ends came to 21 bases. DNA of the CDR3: TGTGCCTCCAAAGGTGGTAGGGGTGGGTCCTACGAGCAGTACTTC. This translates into CASKGGRGGSYEQYF. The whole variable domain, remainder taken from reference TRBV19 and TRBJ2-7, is DGGITQSPKYLFRKEGQNVTLSCEQNLNHDAMYWYRQDPGQGLRLIYYSQIVNDFQKGDIAEGYSVSREKKESFPLTVTSAQKNPTAFYLCASKGGRGGSYEQYFGPGTRLTVT.

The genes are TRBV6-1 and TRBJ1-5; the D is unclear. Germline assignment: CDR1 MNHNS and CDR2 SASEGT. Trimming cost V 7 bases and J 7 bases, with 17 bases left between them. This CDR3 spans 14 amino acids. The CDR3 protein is CASTRSADGQPQHF. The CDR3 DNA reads TGTGCCAGCACCCGAAGTGCCGACGGGCAGCCCCAGCATTTT.

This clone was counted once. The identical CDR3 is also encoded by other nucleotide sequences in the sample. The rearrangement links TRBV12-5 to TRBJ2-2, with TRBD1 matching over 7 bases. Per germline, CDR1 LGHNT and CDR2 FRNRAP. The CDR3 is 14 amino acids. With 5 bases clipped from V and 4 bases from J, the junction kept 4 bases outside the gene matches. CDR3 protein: CASGTRQGTGELFF. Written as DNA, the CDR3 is TGTGCTAGTGGTACCCGACAGGGCACCGGGGAGCTGTTTTTT.

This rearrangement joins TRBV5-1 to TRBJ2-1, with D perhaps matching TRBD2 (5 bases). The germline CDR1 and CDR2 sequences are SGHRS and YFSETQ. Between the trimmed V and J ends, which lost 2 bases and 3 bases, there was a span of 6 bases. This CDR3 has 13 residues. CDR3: CASSLLVYNEQFF. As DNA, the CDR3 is TGCGCCAGCAGCTTACTAGTCTACAATGAGCAGTTCTTC.

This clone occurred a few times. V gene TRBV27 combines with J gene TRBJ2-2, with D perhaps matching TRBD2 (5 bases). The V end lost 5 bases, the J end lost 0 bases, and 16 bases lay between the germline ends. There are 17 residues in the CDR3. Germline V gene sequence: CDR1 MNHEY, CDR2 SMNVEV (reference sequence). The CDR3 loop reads CASSPRRAGTNTGELFF. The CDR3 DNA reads TGTGCCAGCAGTCCCCGGCGGGCGGGCACGAACACCGGGGAGCTGTTTTTT.

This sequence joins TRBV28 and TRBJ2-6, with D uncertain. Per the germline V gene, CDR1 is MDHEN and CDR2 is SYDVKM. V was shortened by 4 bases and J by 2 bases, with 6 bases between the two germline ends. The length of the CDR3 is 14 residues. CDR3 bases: TGTGCCAGCAGTTCCCGAGCTGGGGCCAACGTCCTGACTTTC. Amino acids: CASSSRAGANVLTF.

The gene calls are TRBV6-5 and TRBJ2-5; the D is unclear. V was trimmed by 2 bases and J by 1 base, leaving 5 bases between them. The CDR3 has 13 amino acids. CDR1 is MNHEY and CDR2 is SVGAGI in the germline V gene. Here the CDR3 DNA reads TGTGCCAGCAGTTACAGAGTCCAAGAGACCCAGTACTTC. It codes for CASSYRVQETQYF.

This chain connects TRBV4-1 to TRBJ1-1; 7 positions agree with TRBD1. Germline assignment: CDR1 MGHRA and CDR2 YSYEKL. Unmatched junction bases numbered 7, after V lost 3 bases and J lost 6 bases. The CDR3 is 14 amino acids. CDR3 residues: CASSQTGLKAEAFF. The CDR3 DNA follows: TGCGCCAGCAGCCAGACAGGGCTTAAGGCTGAAGCTTTCTTT.

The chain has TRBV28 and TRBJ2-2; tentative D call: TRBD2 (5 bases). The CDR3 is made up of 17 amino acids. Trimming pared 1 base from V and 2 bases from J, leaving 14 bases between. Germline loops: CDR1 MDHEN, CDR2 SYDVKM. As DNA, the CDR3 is TGTGCCAGCAGTTTATTTATAAGCGGAGCTAACACCGGGGAGCTGTTTTTT. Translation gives CASSLFISGANTGELFF.

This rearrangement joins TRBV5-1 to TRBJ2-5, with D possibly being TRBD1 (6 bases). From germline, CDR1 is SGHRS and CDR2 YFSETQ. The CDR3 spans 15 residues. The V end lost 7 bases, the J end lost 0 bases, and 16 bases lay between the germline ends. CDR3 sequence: CASRLGGQYQETQYF. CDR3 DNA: TGCGCCAGCCGCCTTGGCGGACAGTACCAAGAGACCCAGTACTTC.

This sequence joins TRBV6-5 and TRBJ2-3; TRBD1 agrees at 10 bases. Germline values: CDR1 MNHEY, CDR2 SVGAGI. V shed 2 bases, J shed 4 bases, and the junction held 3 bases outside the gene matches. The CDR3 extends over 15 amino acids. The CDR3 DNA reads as TGTGCCAGCAGTTACGACAGGGGGCCGGCAGATACGCAGTATTTT. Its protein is CASSYDRGPADTQYF.

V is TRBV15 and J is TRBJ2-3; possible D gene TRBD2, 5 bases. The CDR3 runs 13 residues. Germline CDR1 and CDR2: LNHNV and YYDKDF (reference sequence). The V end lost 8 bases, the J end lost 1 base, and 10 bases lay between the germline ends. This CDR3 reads CATLPGGTDTQYF. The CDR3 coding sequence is TGTGCCACCCTGCCCGGGGGCACAGATACGCAGTATTTT.

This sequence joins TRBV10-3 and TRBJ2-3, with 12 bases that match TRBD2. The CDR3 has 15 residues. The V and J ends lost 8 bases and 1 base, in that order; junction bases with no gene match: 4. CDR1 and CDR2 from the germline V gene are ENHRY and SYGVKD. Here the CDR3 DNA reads TGTGCCATCGGGGCTAGCGGGAGGGGCACAGATACGCAGTATTTT. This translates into CAIGASGRGTDTQYF.

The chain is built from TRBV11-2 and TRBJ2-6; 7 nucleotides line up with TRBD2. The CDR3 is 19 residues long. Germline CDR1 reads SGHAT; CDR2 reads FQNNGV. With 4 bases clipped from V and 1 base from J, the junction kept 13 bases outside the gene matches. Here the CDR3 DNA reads TGTGCCAGCAGCTCACATCTCGGGGAGGGGTATTCTGGGGCCAACGTCCTGACTTTC. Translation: CASSSHLGEGYSGANVLTF.

The DNA of the CDR3 is TGCGCCAGCAGCTTGGGGGGACCGGGACAGGGAAAGGGCTACACCTTC. The encoded protein is CASSLGGPGQGKGYTF. The V call is TRBV5-1, the J call TRBJ1-2, with 9 positions matching TRBD1. This CDR3 contains 16 residues. The V gene end was trimmed by 0 bases and the J gene end by 8 bases; junction bases not matched to a gene: 11. The V gene's germline CDR1 is SGHRS and CDR2 YFSETQ. Together with reference TRBV5-1 and TRBJ1-2, the CDR3 gives the full variable domain: KAGVTQTPRYLIKTRGQQVTLSCSPISGHRSVSWYQQTPGQGLQFLFEYFSETQRNKGNFPGRFSGRQFSNSRSEMNVSTLELGDSALYLCASSLGGPGQGKGYTFGSGTRLTVV.

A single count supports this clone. CDR3 protein: CASSRGEQYF. The CDR3 DNA follows: TGTGCCAGCAGCCGGGGGGAGCAGTACTTC. This chain uses TRBV6-6 with TRBJ2-7; perhaps TRBD2 as D (6 bases). V was pared by 6 bases and J by 7 bases, with 7 bases between. Germline CDR1 reads MNHNY; CDR2 reads SVGAGI (reference sequence). This CDR3 is 10 amino acids long.

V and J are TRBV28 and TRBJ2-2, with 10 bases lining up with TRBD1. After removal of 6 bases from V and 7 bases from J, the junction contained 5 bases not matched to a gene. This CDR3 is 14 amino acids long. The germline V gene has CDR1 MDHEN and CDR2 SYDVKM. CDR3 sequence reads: CASSRGQGIGELFF. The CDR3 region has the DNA TGTGCCAGCAGCCGGGGACAGGGGATCGGGGAGCTGTTTTTT. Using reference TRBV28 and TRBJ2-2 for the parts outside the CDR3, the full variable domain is DVKVTQSSRYLVKRTGEKVFLECVQDMDHENMFWYRQDPGLGLRLIYFSYDVKMKEKGDIPEGYSVSREKKERFSLILESASTNQTSMYLCASSRGQGIGELFFGEGSRLTVL.

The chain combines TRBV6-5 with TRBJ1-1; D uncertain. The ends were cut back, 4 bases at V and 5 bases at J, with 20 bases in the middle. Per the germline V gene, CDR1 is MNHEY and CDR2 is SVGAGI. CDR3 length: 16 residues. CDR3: CASSLPPRAGVTEAFF. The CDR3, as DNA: TGTGCCAGCAGTTTACCCCCACGAGCCGGGGTTACTGAAGCTTTCTTT.

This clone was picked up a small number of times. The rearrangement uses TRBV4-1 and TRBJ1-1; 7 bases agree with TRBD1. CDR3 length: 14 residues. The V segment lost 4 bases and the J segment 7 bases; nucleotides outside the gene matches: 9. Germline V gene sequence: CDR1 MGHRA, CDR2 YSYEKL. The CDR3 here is CASSRPGTEIEAFF. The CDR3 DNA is TGCGCCAGCAGCCGTCCCGGGACAGAAATTGAAGCTTTCTTT.

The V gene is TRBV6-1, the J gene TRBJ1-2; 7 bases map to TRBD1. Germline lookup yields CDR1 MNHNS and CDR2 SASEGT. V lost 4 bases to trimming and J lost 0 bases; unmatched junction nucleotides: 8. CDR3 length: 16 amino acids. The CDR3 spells CASSGYGTASNYGYTF. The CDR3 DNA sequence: TGTGCCAGCAGTGGTTATGGGACAGCCTCTAACTATGGCTACACCTTC.

The DNA for the CDR3 is TGCGCCAGCAGCCCACAGGGGTTTCGTACACACGACAGGGTTGGCTACACCTTC. Amino acid sequence: CASSPQGFRTHDRVGYTF. The chain employs TRBV5-1 and TRBJ1-2; 7 bases map to TRBD1. J gave up 7 bases and V 4 bases, and 22 bases lay outside the gene matches. CDR3 length equals 18 residues. Germline loops: CDR1 SGHRS, CDR2 YFSETQ. Complete variable domain (other parts from reference TRBV5-1 and TRBJ1-2): KAGVTQTPRYLIKTRGQQVTLSCSPISGHRSVSWYQQTPGQGLQFLFEYFSETQRNKGNFPGRFSGRQFSNSRSEMNVSTLELGDSALYLCASSPQGFRTHDRVGYTFGSGTRLTVV.

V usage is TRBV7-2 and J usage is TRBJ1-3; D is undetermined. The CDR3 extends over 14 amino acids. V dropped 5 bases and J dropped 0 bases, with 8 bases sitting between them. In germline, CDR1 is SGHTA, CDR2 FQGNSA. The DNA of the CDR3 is TGTGCCAGCAGCCCTATTAGCTCTGGAAACACCATATATTTT. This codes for CASSPISSGNTIYF.

The CDR3 sequence is CASSVGGGEGYNEQFF. In DNA, the CDR3 is TGTGCCAGCAGCGTAGGGGGGGGAGAGGGCTACAATGAGCAGTTCTTC. This chain joins TRBV9 and TRBJ2-1; TRBD2 agrees at 7 bases. With V trimmed by 0 bases and J by 3 bases, 6 bases remained unmatched. The CDR3 has 16 residues. Germline lookup yields CDR1 SGDLS and CDR2 YYNGEE.

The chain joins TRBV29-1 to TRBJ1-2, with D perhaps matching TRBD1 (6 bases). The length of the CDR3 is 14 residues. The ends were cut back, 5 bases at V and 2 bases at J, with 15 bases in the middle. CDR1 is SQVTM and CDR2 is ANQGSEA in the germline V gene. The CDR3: CSVTTGRGNYGYTF. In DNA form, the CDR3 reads TGCAGCGTTACCACAGGGAGGGGAAACTATGGCTACACCTTC.

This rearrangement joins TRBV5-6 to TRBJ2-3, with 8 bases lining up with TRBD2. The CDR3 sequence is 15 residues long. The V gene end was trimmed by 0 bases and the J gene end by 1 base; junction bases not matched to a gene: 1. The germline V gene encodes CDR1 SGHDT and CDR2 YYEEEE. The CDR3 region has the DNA TGTGCCAGCAGCTTGGCGGGAGGGGGCACAGATACGCAGTATTTT. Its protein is CASSLAGGGTDTQYF.